A selection of T cell receptor beta chains follows, all from one sample in a study of CD8+ T cells in alopecia areata. The assay was immunoSEQ multiplex PCR, and TCRdb's table has in-frame clones only and misses some. The table lists more than 90,000 clones, approximately 52% of them singletons. Sequencing was performed on CD8+ T cells sorted from blood, taken at week 4, from a patient treated with tofacitinib. Receptors were obtained from a human donor with alopecia areata. Each CDR3 is given with its conserved first and last residue. The order of the fields is D gene, J gene, clone size, V gene, CDR3 DNA, CDR3 protein. A D gene is named only where the DNA matches it firmly. The listing skips clone size in some rows; elsewhere it reads once, few, many or a size class.

d_call: TRBD1; j_call: TRBJ1-1; clone_size: NA; v_call: TRBV6-6; cdr3_nt: TGTGCCAGCAGCCCGGACAGGGGGCTGAACACTGAAGCTTTCTTT; cdr3_aa: CASSPDRGLNTEAFF
d_call: NA; j_call: TRBJ1-2; clone_size: NA; v_call: TRBV30; cdr3_nt: TGTGCCTGGAGCGATGTTTACTACACCTTC; cdr3_aa: CAWSDVYYTF
d_call: TRBD2; j_call: TRBJ2-1; clone_size: few; v_call: TRBV7-9; cdr3_nt: TGTGCCAGCAGCGACGGACTAGCGGAAATTTCCTACAATGAGCAGTTCTTC; cdr3_aa: CASSDGLAEISYNEQFF
d_call: NA; j_call: TRBJ2-1; clone_size: NA; v_call: TRBV29-1; cdr3_nt: TGCAGCGTTGTGACGGGCTCCTACAATGAGCAGTTCTTC; cdr3_aa: CSVVTGSYNEQFF
d_call: TRBD1; j_call: TRBJ2-7; clone_size: NA; v_call: TRBV7-9; cdr3_nt: TGTGCCAGCAGCGAGGGACAGGGGGCAAACGAGCAGTACTTC; cdr3_aa: CASSEGQGANEQYF
d_call: NA; j_call: TRBJ2-7; clone_size: NA; v_call: TRBV29-1; cdr3_nt: TGCAGCGCCAACGGACAGCCCAGGCCCAGGAGCTCCTACGAGCAGTACTTC; cdr3_aa: CSANGQPRPRSSYEQYF
d_call: NA; j_call: TRBJ1-1; clone_size: few; v_call: TRBV29-1; cdr3_nt: TGCAGCGGAGAGGGGGATAGGAGCACTGAAGCTTTCTTT; cdr3_aa: CSGEGDRSTEAFF
d_call: NA; j_call: TRBJ2-7; clone_size: NA; v_call: TRBV11-2; cdr3_nt: TGTGCCAGCAGCCCCCACCCCGGGGCACCCCCAGACGAGCAGTACTTC; cdr3_aa: CASSPHPGAPPDEQYF
d_call: NA; j_call: TRBJ1-5; clone_size: NA; v_call: TRBV29-1; cdr3_nt: TGCAGCAACCCGGGACGAACCCCCCCGTTTAACAATCAGCCCCAGCATTTT; cdr3_aa: CSNPGRTPPFNNQPQHF
d_call: NA; j_call: TRBJ2-7; clone_size: NA; v_call: TRBV2; cdr3_nt: TGTGCCAGCAGTGAAATGGGGGACAACTCCTACGAGCAGTACTTC; cdr3_aa: CASSEMGDNSYEQYF
d_call: NA; j_call: TRBJ1-1; clone_size: few; v_call: TRBV30; cdr3_nt: TGTGCCTGGAGCCTGGGGGGCCGGAACACTGAAGCTTTCTTT; cdr3_aa: CAWSLGGRNTEAFF
d_call: NA; j_call: TRBJ2-7; clone_size: few; v_call: TRBV30; cdr3_nt: TGTGCCTGGAGTGGGGATTACGAGCAGTACTTC; cdr3_aa: CAWSGDYEQYF
d_call: TRBD1; j_call: TRBJ2-7; clone_size: few; v_call: TRBV14; cdr3_nt: TGTGCCAGCAGCCCCCTGGACAGGACCTACGAGCAGTACTTC; cdr3_aa: CASSPLDRTYEQYF
d_call: TRBD1; j_call: TRBJ2-1; clone_size: NA; v_call: TRBV9; cdr3_nt: TGTGCCAGCAGCGTAGTAGGGACAGGGGAGGGTGAGCAGTTCTTC; cdr3_aa: CASSVVGTGEGEQFF
d_call: NA; j_call: TRBJ2-1; clone_size: NA; v_call: TRBV10-3; cdr3_nt: TGTGCCATCACTGACGAAACCCATGAGCAGTTCTTC; cdr3_aa: CAITDETHEQFF
d_call: NA; j_call: TRBJ2-1; clone_size: NA; v_call: TRBV7-8; cdr3_nt: TGTGCCAGCAGCTTAGCGCTACAGATTACAGCAAATGAGCAGTTCTTC; cdr3_aa: CASSLALQITANEQFF